The next 21 T cell receptor beta chains were all read from a single sample in a study of blood T cell repertoires in COVID-19. Using immunoSEQ multiplex PCR, the repertoire was profiled, and TCRdb retains in-frame clones only, with some absent. The sample has some 320,000 clones, around 90% seen once. The sample taken for sequencing was PBMCs or T cells enriched from blood (not recorded which). The source of these receptors is a man between 60 and 75 years old who had recovered from COVID-19.

The CDR3 DNA reads as TGTGCCAGCAGACCGGGACACGTCAGGGGGTATGGCTACACCTTC. This codes for CASRPGHVRGYGYTF. V is TRBV27 and J is TRBJ1-2, with 7 bases aligning to TRBD1. V shed 6 bases and J 5 bases; nucleotides not matched to a gene: 12. Germline assignment: CDR1 MNHEY and CDR2 SMNVEV (reference sequence). This CDR3 contains 15 residues.

V usage is TRBV27 and J usage is TRBJ2-7, with a weak D call TRBD1 (6 bases). Looked up from germline, CDR1 is MNHEY and CDR2 is SMNVEV (reference sequence). The CDR3 sequence is 14 residues long. Deletions cut 7 bases from V and 2 bases from J, with 15 bases between. The CDR3 spells CASTPRRQAYEQYF. For the CDR3, the DNA is TGTGCCAGCACCCCAAGAAGACAGGCCTACGAGCAGTACTTC.

The chain is built from TRBV7-2 and TRBJ1-3; the D is unclear. Germline loops: CDR1 SGHTA, CDR2 FQGNSA. The CDR3 sequence is 14 residues long. With 5 bases removed from V and 0 bases from J, the gap between germline ends came to 8 bases. CDR3 sequence reads: CASSEQSSGNTIYF. The CDR3, as DNA: TGTGCCAGCAGCGAACAGAGCTCTGGAAACACCATATATTTT.

The gene calls are TRBV3-1 (or the pseudogene TRBV3-2) and TRBJ2-1; 7 bases fit TRBD2. The CDR3 consists of 16 residues. V trimming: 3 bases; J trimming: 4 bases; junction bases outside the gene matches: 9. Germline V gives CDR1 LGHDT, CDR2 YNNKEL (reference sequence). CDR3 residues: CASSQAGVGAYNEQFF. In nucleotides, the CDR3 is TGTGCCAGCAGCCAGGCGGGAGTGGGAGCATACAATGAGCAGTTCTTC.

The V and J genes are TRBV30 and TRBJ2-1; 8 bases are shared with TRBD1. The CDR3 consists of 15 residues. Germline CDR1 GTSNPN, CDR2 SVGIG (reference sequence). Trimming removed 3 bases from V and 8 bases from J; junction bases left unmatched: 12. The CDR3 region has the DNA TGTGCCTGGAGAGCCCGAGACAGGGGATGGGATGAGCAGTTCTTC. It specifies CAWRARDRGWDEQFF.

This chain links TRBV29-1 with TRBJ2-1, with 11 bases that match TRBD1. The CDR3 is 15 amino acids. Germline V gives CDR1 SQVTM, CDR2 ANQGSEA. V gave up 6 bases and J gave up 3 bases; unmatched junction bases: 7. The DNA for the CDR3 is TGCAGCGTGGCCCCGGGACAGGGGGTCTACAATGAGCAGTTCTTC. Protein: CSVAPGQGVYNEQFF.

In its sample, this clone was seen a few times. J is TRBJ2-5 and V is TRBV4-2; no clear D gene. The V end was cut by 1 base, the J end by 3 bases, with 9 bases between. The CDR3 consists of 14 residues. Germline V gene lookup returns CDR1 LGHNA and CDR2 YNFKEQ. The CDR3 here is CASSQAVGEETQYF. CDR3 DNA sequence: TGTGCCAGCAGCCAAGCCGTAGGAGAAGAGACCCAGTACTTC.

The chain is built from TRBV29-1 and TRBJ2-2; a possible D gene is TRBD2 (6 bases). The CDR3 consists of 14 residues. Trimming removed 6 bases at V and 5 bases at J, with 16 bases between. Germline V gene data show CDR1 as SQVTM and CDR2 as ANQGSEA. The DNA for the CDR3 is TGCAGCGTCCTTTCGACTCGGGGGACCGGGGAGCTGTTTTTT. Protein product: CSVLSTRGTGELFF.

CDR3 amino acids: CASSQTQTGEYYGYTF. CDR3 sequence (DNA): TGCGCCAGCAGCCAAACACAGACAGGGGAATACTATGGCTACACCTTC. The chain recombines TRBV4-1 with TRBJ1-2; 8 bases match TRBD1. Germline-derived CDR1 and CDR2 are MGHRA and YSYEKL. This CDR3 is 16 amino acids long. V gave up 2 bases and J gave up 3 bases; unmatched junction bases: 8.

The count of this clone is one. The V gene is TRBV6-5, the J gene TRBJ1-3; maybe TRBD1 (5 bases). CDR3 length: 15 residues. V gave up 8 bases and J gave up 0 bases, with 14 bases separating them. Germline lookup yields CDR1 MNHEY and CDR2 SVGAGI. The CDR3 protein is CASGGLHHSGNTIYF. CDR3 sequence (DNA): TGTGCCAGCGGGGGACTGCATCACTCTGGAAACACCATATATTTT.

The chain has TRBV13 and TRBJ2-3; unclear D gene. The CDR3 loop spans 13 amino acids. V lost 5 bases and J 6 bases, leaving 12 bases between the germline ends. Germline-derived CDR1 and CDR2 are PRHDT and FYEKMQ (reference sequence). The chain's CDR3 is CASSPYSSDTQYF. The CDR3 region has the DNA TGTGCCAGCAGCCCTTATTCCAGTGATACGCAGTATTTT.

The V gene is TRBV4-1, the J gene TRBJ2-1; 7 bases line up with TRBD2. J lost 9 bases, V lost 0 bases, and 23 bases had no gene match. The CDR3 extends over 20 amino acids. The germline V gene encodes CDR1 MGHRA and CDR2 YSYEKL. This CDR3 reads CASSQDGGSPSSFPFGEQFF. CDR3 coding DNA: TGCGCCAGCAGCCAAGACGGCGGGAGTCCTTCGTCATTTCCTTTTGGTGAGCAGTTCTTC.

The rearrangement links TRBV2 to TRBJ2-6; 12 nucleotides line up with TRBD1. The germline V gene encodes CDR1 SNHLY and CDR2 FYNNEI. This CDR3 is built from 16 residues. Trimming removed 5 bases from V and 3 bases from J; junction bases left unmatched: 2. Here the CDR3 DNA reads TGTGCCAGCAGTCGGGACAGGGGGCGTGGGGCCAACGTCCTGACTTTC. This encodes CASSRDRGRGANVLTF. Full variable domain (outside the CDR3, taken from reference TRBV2 and TRBJ2-6): EPEVTQTPSHQVTQMGQEVILRCVPISNHLYFYWYRQILGQKVEFLVSFYNNEISEKSEIFDDQFSVERPDGSNFTLKIRSTKLEDSAMYFCASSRDRGRGANVLTFGAGSRLTVL.

The chain recombines TRBV29-1 with TRBJ2-7; D gene unclear. The CDR3 length is 13 residues. Germline V gene lookup returns CDR1 SQVTM and CDR2 ANQGSEA. The germline V and J ends were trimmed by 0 bases and 1 base, with 7 bases remaining between them. The CDR3 is CSVEDWPSYEQYF. CDR3 bases: TGCAGCGTTGAAGATTGGCCTTCCTACGAGCAGTACTTC.

The V call is TRBV7-9, the J call TRBJ2-7, with 9 bases aligning to TRBD1. CDR1 is SEHNR and CDR2 is FQNEAQ in the germline V gene (reference sequence). The CDR3 has 14 amino acids. Trimming took 4 bases from V and 3 from J; bases not matched to a gene: 4. This CDR3 reads CASSSGQGLYEQYF. DNA for the CDR3: TGTGCCAGCAGCTCGGGACAGGGTCTCTACGAGCAGTACTTC.

V and J are TRBV2 and TRBJ1-2; D is possibly TRBD1 (5 bases). Trimming cost V 2 bases and J 4 bases, with 29 bases left between them. CDR1 and CDR2 from the germline V gene are SNHLY and FYNNEI. This CDR3 contains 20 residues. This CDR3 reads CASSEFLGLAGIGVSYGYTF. CDR3 DNA sequence: TGTGCCAGCAGTGAATTCCTAGGGTTGGCAGGGATAGGTGTTAGCTATGGCTACACCTTC.

The V gene is TRBV30, the J gene TRBJ1-6, with D possibly matching TRBD1 (6 bases). V lost 7 bases to trimming and J lost 9 bases, with 19 bases between them. The length of the CDR3 is 14 residues. Looked up from germline, CDR1 is GTSNPN and CDR2 is SVGIG (reference sequence). This CDR3 is CASTGRDIFSPLHF. In DNA form, the CDR3 reads TGTGCCTCGACCGGCCGGGACATTTTTTCACCCCTCCACTTT.

J is TRBJ1-3 and V is TRBV10-3; D perhaps matches TRBD1 (6 bases). V was pared by 4 bases and J by 4 bases, with 11 bases between. The CDR3 sequence is 14 residues long. The germline V gene has CDR1 ENHRY and CDR2 SYGVKD. The CDR3 protein is CAISGTQGGNTIYF. The CDR3 nucleotides are TGTGCCATCAGTGGTACACAGGGAGGAAACACCATATATTTT.

V usage is TRBV6-1 and J usage is TRBJ2-7; TRBD2 aligns across 11 bases. V lost 4 bases and J lost 4; bases outside the gene matches: 12. This CDR3 comprises 17 residues. Germline V gene data show CDR1 as MNHNS and CDR2 as SASEGT. CDR3: CASSASLAGGVGYEQYF. In nucleotides, the CDR3 is TGTGCCAGCAGTGCCTCCTTAGCGGGAGGGGTTGGTTACGAGCAGTACTTC.

The V call is TRBV4-1, the J call TRBJ1-3; TRBD1 matches at 7 bases. J lost 0 bases, V lost 7 bases, and 9 bases had no gene match. This CDR3 has 16 residues. Per the germline V gene, CDR1 is MGHRA and CDR2 is YSYEKL. The CDR3 DNA is TGCGCCAGCACCCGACAGGGTGGGGTCTCTGGAAACACCATATATTTT. Translating gives CASTRQGGVSGNTIYF.

The V and J genes are TRBV11-2 and TRBJ2-7; TRBD2 aligns across 10 bases. The CDR3 spans 18 residues. Trimming cost V 1 base and J 0 bases; bases outside gene matches: 9. Germline CDR1 and CDR2: SGHAT and FQNNGV. Here the CDR3 DNA reads TGTGCCAGCAGCTTAGCAGAGAGCGGGGGGGCCTTCTCCTACGAGCAGTACTTC. Protein sequence: CASSLAESGGAFSYEQYF.